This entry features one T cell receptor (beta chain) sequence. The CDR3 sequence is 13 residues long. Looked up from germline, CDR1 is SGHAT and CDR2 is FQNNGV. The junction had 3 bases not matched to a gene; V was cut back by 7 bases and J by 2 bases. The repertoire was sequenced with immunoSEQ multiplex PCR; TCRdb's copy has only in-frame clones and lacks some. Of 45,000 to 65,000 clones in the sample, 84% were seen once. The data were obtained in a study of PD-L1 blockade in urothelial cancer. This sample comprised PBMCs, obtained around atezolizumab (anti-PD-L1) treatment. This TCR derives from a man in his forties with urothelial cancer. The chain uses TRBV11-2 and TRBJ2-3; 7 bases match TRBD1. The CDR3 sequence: CASTQGFTDTQYF. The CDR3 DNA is TGTGCCAGCACACAGGGGTTCACAGATACGCAGTATTTT.